This TCR beta chain was identified during a study of OX40 agonist ivuxolimab in advanced cancers. Looking at the study overall: Patients were treated with ivuxolimab, an agonistic anti-OX40 (CD134) antibody. Study outcomes and limitations: CD4+ and CD8+ T cells in blood underwent clonal expansion by week 6 at 0.1 to 3.0 mg/kg.

Autoimmune disease history or systemic immunosuppression excluded patients. Clones were read by immunoSEQ multiplex PCR, and TCRdb kept only the in-frame ones, dropping some. The profile shows 60,000 to 85,000 clones, just under 90% of them singletons. In the case of this clone: Antigen: not known.

This CDR3 region has 19 residues. The TCR was taken from an adult with an advanced solid tumor such as melanoma, head and neck, liver or kidney cancer. The rearrangement links TRBV21-1 to TRBJ2-2; the D call in the table, TRBD2, was not verified against the DNA. TRBV21-1 is labeled a pseudogene. This specimen was CD4+ or CD8+ T cells sorted from blood, taken in a trial of the OX40 agonist ivuxolimab. The CDR3 sequence is CASSEVVGKEGGNTGELFF. CDR3 coding DNA: TGTGCCAGCAGCGAGGTTGTGGGTAAGGAGGGAGGGAACACCGGGGAGCTGTTTTTT.